This TCR beta chain is from a study of T-cell memory formation after mild COVID-19. With regard to this clonotype: Its target is unknown.

Study-wide results and limits: Among CD4+ contracting clones, most were CM and EM, and CD8+ ones EMRA.

cDNA libraries for TCR alpha and TCR beta, carrying sample barcodes and UMIs, came from 5'RACE with constant-segment primers. TCRdb re-derived calls from the 5' RACE reads in MiXCR, one entry per CDR3 protein. The sample lists 550,000 to 700,000 distinct CDR3 sequences, 15% to 20% occurring once. Germline CDR1 is KGHSH and CDR2 is LQKENI. Losses at the gene ends were 3 bases for V and 4 bases for J; bases not matched to a gene: 11. The CDR3 spans 16 residues. The rearrangement joins TRBV18 to TRBJ1-2, with 7 bases matching TRBD1. The clonotype was recovered from an adult woman who had mild COVID-19 (a few samples of this study predate the infection). Cell type and time point are not known. Sequencing used PBMCs or a T cell subset sorted from them (not recorded which). DNA of the CDR3: TGTGCCAGCTCACCTCCTTGGACAGGAGAGGCCTATGGCTACACCTTC. It translates to CASSPPWTGEAYGYTF.